The T cell receptor (beta chain) under discussion was sequenced for a study of T cells in Graves' hyperthyroidism and ophthalmopathy. The CDR3 regions of TCR beta were amplified from RNA transcripts. The study used the HTBI primer set for a first-round RT-PCR of the TCR CDR3. MiXCR, applied by TCRdb to the multiplex PCR reads, yields one record per CDR3 protein. The sample carries about 620,000 distinct CDR3 sequences, 15% to 20% recorded once. Sequencing was performed on blood. The TCR comes from a woman in her thirties with Graves' hyperthyroidism.

The CDR3 DNA sequence: TGTGCCAGCTCACCCGTCCAGAGCTCCTACAATGAGCAGTTCTTC. Its translation is CASSPVQSSYNEQFF. This chain uses TRBV18 with TRBJ2-1, with no clear D. This CDR3 comprises 15 residues. Per the germline V gene, CDR1 is KGHSH and CDR2 is LQKENI. The V and J ends lost 3 bases and 0 bases respectively, with 9 bases between them. The variable domain in full, with the rest retrieved from reference TRBV18 and TRBJ2-1, is NAGVMQNPRHLVRRRGQEARLRCSPMKGHSHVYWYRQLPEEGLKFMVYLQKENIIDESGMPKERFSAEFPKEGPSILRIQQVVRGDSAAYFCASSPVQSSYNEQFFGPGTRLTVL.